The 5 T cell receptor beta chains below all came from one sample that was sequenced in a study of shared clonotypes between healthy human individuals. Generated by immunoSEQ multiplex PCR, the TCRdb table keeps only in-frame clones and is missing some. The sample holds roughly 1,500,000 clones, 95% to 99% seen once. Sequencing was done on a sample of naive CD4+ T cells sorted from blood. As for subset: CD45RA+ positively selected. These receptors were obtained from a man under 40 in good health.

The chain recombines TRBV7-3 with TRBJ2-1, with D maybe TRBD2 (5 bases). Germline V lookup: CDR1 SGHTA, CDR2 FQGTGA. Trimming took 5 bases from V and 0 from J, leaving 11 bases between them. This CDR3 has 15 residues. CDR3 protein: CASSQSGSSYNEQFF. Here the CDR3 DNA reads TGTGCCAGCAGCCAAAGCGGCAGCTCCTACAATGAGCAGTTCTTC.

This clone was seen a single time. The V and J genes are TRBV21-1 and TRBJ1-2; the D call in the table, TRBD1, was not verified against the DNA. TRBV21-1 is a recognized pseudogene. This CDR3 contains 14 residues. The CDR3 sequence: CASSDPLGAQGYTF. The CDR3, as DNA: TGTGCCAGCAGCGACCCTCTGGGGGCGCAGGGCTACACCTTC.

This chain connects TRBV5-1 to TRBJ2-6; D gene ambiguous. The CDR3 sequence is 14 residues long. CDR1 and CDR2 (germline): SGHRS, YFSETQ. Trimming shortened V by 3 bases and J by 3 bases, and 7 bases separated the two germline ends. The CDR3 bases are TGCGCCAGCAGCTCTCTGGATGGGGCCAACGTCCTGACTTTC. Translated: CASSSLDGANVLTF.

The chain employs TRBV2 and TRBJ2-7, with 13 bases aligning to TRBD2. The CDR3 is 16 amino acids. Losses at the gene ends were 6 bases for V and 2 bases for J; bases not matched to a gene: 7. The V gene's germline CDR1 is SNHLY and CDR2 FYNNEI. The CDR3 sequence: CASRRGLAGVTYEQYF. The CDR3 coding sequence is TGTGCCAGCAGGAGAGGACTAGCGGGAGTGACCTACGAGCAGTACTTC.

The rearrangement links TRBV28 to TRBJ2-3, with 8 nucleotides matching TRBD1. Germline V gene lookup returns CDR1 MDHEN and CDR2 SYDVKM. Unmatched junction bases numbered 4, after V lost 6 bases and J lost 5 bases. The CDR3 contains 13 residues. The CDR3 region has the DNA TGTGCCAGCAGGACAGGGGTAGTAGATACGCAGTATTTT. It is translated as CASRTGVVDTQYF. The full variable domain, completed using reference TRBV28 and TRBJ2-3, is DVKVTQSSRYLVKRTGEKVFLECVQDMDHENMFWYRQDPGLGLRLIYFSYDVKMKEKGDIPEGYSVSREKKERFSLILESASTNQTSMYLCASRTGVVDTQYFGPGTRLTVL.